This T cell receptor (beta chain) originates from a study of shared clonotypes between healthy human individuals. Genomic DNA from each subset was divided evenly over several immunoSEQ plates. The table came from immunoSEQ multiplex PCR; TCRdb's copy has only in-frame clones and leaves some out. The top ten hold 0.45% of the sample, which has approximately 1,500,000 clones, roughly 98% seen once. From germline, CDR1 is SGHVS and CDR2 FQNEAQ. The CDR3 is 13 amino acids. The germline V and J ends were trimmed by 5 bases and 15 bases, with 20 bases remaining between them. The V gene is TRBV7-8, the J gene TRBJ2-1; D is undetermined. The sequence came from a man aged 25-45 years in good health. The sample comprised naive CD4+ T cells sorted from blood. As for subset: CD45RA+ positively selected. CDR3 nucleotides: TGTGCCAGCAGCCCCCTTTCTACCTTCCGGACGTTCTTC. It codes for CASSPLSTFRTFF.